This passage covers 29 T cell receptor beta chains from one sample sequenced in a study of cytomegalovirus exposure and HLA in healthy donors. Use of 60 Vbeta and 13 Jbeta primers characterized the PCR. TCRdb keeps only in-frame clones here, not all; method: immunoSEQ multiplex PCR. The sample carries 100,000 to 150,000 clones, approximately 80% recorded once. The sequenced material came from PBMCs. The receptor source for this set is a middle-aged woman in good health and CMV-seronegative.

The chain joins TRBV4-3 to TRBJ2-1, with D uncertain. The CDR3 has 16 residues. The germline CDR1 and CDR2 sequences are LGHNA and YSLEER. The V gene lost 0 bases and the J gene lost 7 bases, with 16 bases spanning the gap. Written as DNA, the CDR3 is TGCGCCAGCAGCCAAGAAGGTCTTGGCAGCAGGAATGAGCAGTTCTTC. It encodes CASSQEGLGSRNEQFF.

The CDR3 DNA reads as TGTGCCAGCAGTTTATCGGGCCAGGGGAACACCGGGGAGCTGTTTTTT. Translating gives CASSLSGQGNTGELFF. V gene TRBV27 combines with J gene TRBJ2-2, with D possibly matching TRBD1 (5 bases). Trimming left V 0 bases short and J 1 base short, with 9 bases between. CDR1 is MNHEY and CDR2 is SMNVEV in the germline V gene (reference sequence). The CDR3 loop spans 16 amino acids.

The chain is built from TRBV2 and TRBJ1-2; 7 positions match TRBD1. Germline-derived CDR1 and CDR2 are SNHLY and FYNNEI. V gave up 5 bases and J gave up 3 bases; unmatched junction bases: 9. There are 15 residues in the CDR3. The CDR3 is CASSITSTGDYGYTF. CDR3 nucleotide sequence: TGTGCCAGCAGTATCACCTCCACAGGGGACTATGGCTACACCTTC.

The sample holds one count of this clone. The chain joins TRBV28 to TRBJ1-4; D call uncertain. CDR1 and CDR2 from the germline V gene are MDHEN and SYDVKM. The V end lost 2 bases, the J end lost 4 bases, and 11 bases lay between the germline ends. The CDR3 totals 15 residues. CDR3: CASSLRAGLNEKLFF. In DNA form, the CDR3 reads TGTGCCAGCAGTTTAAGGGCAGGACTTAATGAAAAACTGTTTTTT.

This chain joins TRBV9 and TRBJ1-3; D is undetermined. The CDR3 length is 16 residues. The germline CDR1 and CDR2 sequences are SGDLS and YYNGEE. V shed 2 bases and J shed 0 bases, with 12 bases lying between them. The CDR3 DNA reads TGTGCCAGCAGCGTGGCTCAGGATTACTCTGGAAACACCATATATTTT. It encodes CASSVAQDYSGNTIYF.

This rearrangement joins TRBV19 to TRBJ1-5; 8 bases align to TRBD1. Per germline, CDR1 LNHDA and CDR2 SQIVND (reference sequence). The CDR3 spans 13 residues. V lost 5 bases and J lost 9; bases outside the gene matches: 6. CDR3 coding DNA: TGTGCCAGTAGTCCGGACAGGGAACGGCCCCAGCATTTT. Protein product: CASSPDRERPQHF.

The V and J genes are TRBV4-2 and TRBJ1-1; 7 bases align to TRBD1. CDR3 length: 15 amino acids. J gave up 5 bases and V 0 bases, and 6 bases lay outside the gene matches. Germline-derived CDR1 and CDR2 are LGHNA and YNFKEQ. CDR3 nucleotide sequence: TGTGCCAGCAGCCAAGATCCAGGGGGTGGGACTGAAGCTTTCTTT. As protein: CASSQDPGGGTEAFF.

The rearrangement links TRBV9 to TRBJ2-7; no clear D. Germline V CDR1 and CDR2: SGDLS, YYNGEE. The CDR3 runs 14 residues. V lost 4 bases and J lost 2, with 13 bases in between. The CDR3 sequence: CASSPDPRAYEQYF. DNA for the CDR3: TGTGCCAGCAGCCCCGACCCTAGAGCCTACGAGCAGTACTTC.

This clone showed up just a few times. V usage is TRBV28 and J usage is TRBJ1-5; tentatively, D is TRBD1 (5 bases). Per the germline V gene, CDR1 is MDHEN and CDR2 is SYDVKM. CDR3 length equals 17 residues. V shed 5 bases and J shed 1 base, with 18 bases lying between them. The CDR3 DNA sequence: TGTGCCAGCAGTAAACTCACGGGGGATGTGAGCAATCAGCCCCAGCATTTT. As protein: CASSKLTGDVSNQPQHF.

The J gene is TRBJ1-5, the V gene TRBV19; 9 bases match TRBD1. The trim removed 4 bases at V and 7 bases at J, leaving 5 bases unmatched. The length of the CDR3 is 14 residues. The germline V gene has CDR1 LNHDA and CDR2 SQIVND (reference sequence). The CDR3, as DNA: TGTGCCAGTAGTACGGGACAGGGCGGACAGCCCCAGCATTTT. It yields the protein CASSTGQGGQPQHF.

There are many counts of this clone. The J gene is TRBJ1-4, the V gene TRBV4-1; D not resolved. The CDR3 has 15 residues. The germline CDR1 and CDR2 sequences are MGHRA and YSYEKL. Trimming pared 4 bases from V and 2 bases from J, leaving 11 bases between. The CDR3 region is CASSPAGGTNEKLFF. The CDR3 bases are TGCGCCAGCAGCCCCGCTGGCGGGACTAATGAAAAACTGTTTTTT.

The gene calls are TRBV10-3 and TRBJ1-5; 7 nucleotides match TRBD1. J gave up 8 bases and V 10 bases, and 17 bases lay outside the gene matches. This CDR3 has 15 residues. Germline CDR1 ENHRY, CDR2 SYGVKD. The DNA for the CDR3 is TGTGCCACCGGACAGGCCGAAAAGCTCATTGAGCCCCAGCATTTT. Residues: CATGQAEKLIEPQHF.

The genes are TRBV19 and TRBJ1-3; D is unclear. CDR3 length: 18 residues. V gave up 5 bases and J gave up 0 bases, with 20 bases separating them. Germline V CDR1 and CDR2: LNHDA, SQIVND (reference sequence). The CDR3 sequence: CASSLRLRGGVSGNTIYF. The CDR3 DNA sequence: TGTGCCAGTAGTCTCCGATTGCGAGGAGGAGTCTCTGGAAACACCATATATTTT.

The chain has TRBV28 and TRBJ2-7; possible D gene TRBD2, 5 bases. The CDR3 consists of 15 residues. The ends were cut back, 3 bases at V and 1 base at J, with 13 bases in the middle. The V gene's germline CDR1 is MDHEN and CDR2 SYDVKM. CDR3 in amino acids: CASSFRGVVSYEQYF. The CDR3 DNA follows: TGTGCCAGCAGTTTTCGGGGAGTGGTATCCTACGAGCAGTACTTC.

This clone was seen only once. This chain connects TRBV5-1 to TRBJ2-5; weak D call: TRBD2 (5 bases). This CDR3 comprises 15 residues. CDR1 is SGHRS, CDR2 YFSETQ, per germline. V was clipped by 0 bases and J by 5 bases, with 14 bases between them. The CDR3 region is CASSLVTRRGETQYF. In DNA, the CDR3 is TGCGCCAGCAGCTTGGTCACCCGACGAGGGGAGACCCAGTACTTC.

This chain uses TRBV27 with TRBJ2-7; D call uncertain. Trimming left V 5 bases short and J 3 bases short, with 8 bases between. Germline V gives CDR1 MNHEY, CDR2 SMNVEV (reference sequence). The CDR3 has 12 amino acids. In nucleotides, the CDR3 is TGTGCCAGCAGTCCATACGGCTACGAGCAGTACTTC. Translation: CASSPYGYEQYF.

The chain is built from TRBV4-2 and TRBJ1-5; no clear D gene. The V and J ends lost 0 bases and 7 bases respectively, with 13 bases between them. The CDR3 contains 15 residues. Per germline, CDR1 LGHNA and CDR2 YNFKEQ. CDR3 region: CASSQDTTDSQPQHF. Here the CDR3 DNA reads TGTGCCAGCAGCCAAGATACTACCGATTCCCAGCCCCAGCATTTT.

The chain uses TRBV6-5 and TRBJ1-2, with D uncertain. Trimming shortened V by 2 bases and J by 0 bases, and 10 bases separated the two germline ends. The CDR3 extends over 15 amino acids. The germline CDR1 and CDR2 sequences are MNHEY and SVGAGI. CDR3 protein: CASSYGRTSNYGYTF. As DNA, the CDR3 is TGTGCCAGCAGTTACGGCAGGACTTCTAACTATGGCTACACCTTC.

The V and J genes are TRBV6-5 and TRBJ2-7, with 14 bases identical to TRBD2. CDR1 is MNHEY and CDR2 is SVGAGI in the germline V gene. The CDR3 covers 15 residues. With 7 bases clipped from V and 2 bases from J, the junction kept 4 bases outside the gene matches. Here the CDR3 DNA reads TGTGCCAGCACTGGGACTAGCGGGAGAACCTACGAGCAGTACTTC. It specifies CASTGTSGRTYEQYF.

Concerning this clone: The junction differs from germline at one of its ends, possibly a read error. The rearrangement uses TRBV13 and TRBJ2-7; D ambiguous. Per the germline V gene, CDR1 is PRHDT and CDR2 is FYEKMQ (reference sequence). This CDR3 has 12 amino acids. CDR3 DNA: TGTGCCAGCAGCTCCCCTTCCTCCGAGCAGTACTTC. As protein: CASSSPSSEQYF.

Here the CDR3 reads CASSRGGGEPQHF. CDR3 bases: TGTGCCAGCAGCAGGGGCGGGGGAGAGCCCCAGCATTTT. The V call is TRBV6-1, the J call TRBJ1-5; TRBD1 might be the D (6 bases). Trimming left V 6 bases short and J 8 bases short, with 14 bases between. CDR1 is MNHNS, CDR2 SASEGT, per germline. The CDR3 consists of 13 residues.

J is TRBJ2-2 and V is TRBV6-5; D is unresolved. Germline lookup yields CDR1 MNHEY and CDR2 SVGAGI. This CDR3 comprises 13 residues. Trimming removed 10 bases from V and 2 bases from J, with 11 bases in between. The CDR3 region has the DNA TGTGCCACAAACCGGGTTAACACCGGGGAGCTGTTTTTT. Translated: CATNRVNTGELFF.

The V call is TRBV7-3, the J call TRBJ1-1; a weak D match, TRBD1 (6 bases). Germline CDR1 is SGHTA and CDR2 is FQGTGA. V shed 5 bases and J shed 1 base, with 8 bases lying between them. CDR3 length: 13 residues. The CDR3 sequence: CASSTDRNTEAFF. The CDR3 DNA follows: TGTGCCAGCAGCACGGACAGGAACACTGAAGCTTTCTTT. Filled out from reference TRBV7-3 and TRBJ1-1, the complete variable domain reads GAGVSQTPSNKVTEKGKYVELRCDPISGHTALYWYRQSLGQGPEFLIYFQGTGAADDSGLPNDRFFAVRPEGSVSTLKIQRTERGDSAVYLCASSTDRNTEAFFGQGTRLTVV.

The chain joins TRBV5-4 to TRBJ1-6, with D maybe TRBD1 (5 bases). This CDR3 is built from 19 residues. Germline V gives CDR1 SGHNT, CDR2 YYREEE (reference sequence). V lost 0 bases to trimming and J lost 3 bases, with 19 bases between them. The CDR3 spells CASSLGVDMGGFYNSPLHF. For the CDR3, the DNA is TGTGCCAGCAGCTTGGGGGTCGATATGGGGGGTTTCTATAATTCACCCCTCCACTTT. Full variable domain (remainder filled in from reference TRBV5-4 and TRBJ1-6): ETGVTQSPTHLIKTRGQQVTLRCSSQSGHNTVSWYQQALGQGPQFIFQYYREEENGRGNFPPRFSGLQFPNYSSELNVNALELDDSALYLCASSLGVDMGGFYNSPLHFGNGTRLTVT.

This chain uses TRBV5-1 with TRBJ1-4; no clear D. The germline V gene encodes CDR1 SGHRS and CDR2 YFSETQ. Between the trimmed V and J ends, which lost 2 bases and 6 bases, there was a span of 14 bases. The length of the CDR3 is 15 residues. The CDR3 sequence: CASSLAFRQDEKLFF. The CDR3 region has the DNA TGCGCCAGCAGCTTAGCCTTTCGCCAAGATGAAAAACTGTTTTTT. The full variable domain, with the rest looked up from reference TRBV5-1 and TRBJ1-4, is KAGVTQTPRYLIKTRGQQVTLSCSPISGHRSVSWYQQTPGQGLQFLFEYFSETQRNKGNFPGRFSGRQFSNSRSEMNVSTLELGDSALYLCASSLAFRQDEKLFFGSGTQLSVL.

The chain combines TRBV27 with TRBJ2-7, with TRBD2 matching over 7 bases. This CDR3 spans 15 amino acids. Germline-derived CDR1 and CDR2 are MNHEY and SMNVEV (reference sequence). V lost 2 bases and J lost 3; bases outside the gene matches: 7. The CDR3 coding sequence is TGTGCCAGCAGTTTAATGGGAGGGCTCTTCTACGAGCAGTACTTC. This codes for CASSLMGGLFYEQYF.

V gene TRBV27 combines with J gene TRBJ2-1; tentative D call: TRBD2 (5 bases). Germline loops: CDR1 MNHEY, CDR2 SMNVEV (reference sequence). This CDR3 has 16 residues. V gave up 1 base and J gave up 8 bases, with 18 bases separating them. CDR3 DNA sequence: TGTGCCAGCAGTTTATTAACCAGCGGAGCAAACTATGAGCAGTTCTTC. Residues: CASSLLTSGANYEQFF.

The V and J genes are TRBV5-1 and TRBJ1-1; TRBD1 matches at 7 bases. The V and J ends lost 3 bases and 0 bases, in that order; junction bases with no gene match: 11. The CDR3 totals 17 residues. The germline CDR1 and CDR2 sequences are SGHRS and YFSETQ. CDR3 sequence (DNA): TGCGCCAGCAGCTCTGGACAGGCGCCGACTATGAACACTGAAGCTTTCTTT. Translated, it gives CASSSGQAPTMNTEAFF.

J is TRBJ1-2 and V is TRBV28; 7 bases match TRBD1. Unmatched junction bases numbered 8, after V lost 6 bases and J lost 4 bases. Looked up from germline, CDR1 is MDHEN and CDR2 is SYDVKM. This CDR3 is built from 14 residues. The CDR3 region is CASSIDRVGYGYTF. For the CDR3, the DNA is TGTGCCAGCAGCATAGACAGGGTCGGCTATGGCTACACCTTC.